The next 7 T cell receptor beta chains were all read from a single sample in a study of beta chain features in type 1 diabetes. Sequenced material consisted of expressed TCRB transcripts (all of the isolated RNA was reverse transcribed). Data came from immunoSEQ multiplex PCR; TCRdb stores just in-frame clones and leaves some out. This sample yields around 250,000 clones, of which more than 65% are seen a single time; around 0.057% belongs to the top ten. Material: naive CD4+ T cells from blood. The source of these receptors is a man between 25 and 39 years old in good health.

The CDR3 sequence is CASSLVLSRGDPYNEQFF. The CDR3 DNA follows: TGTGCCAGCAGCTTGGTCCTCTCCCGGGGGGATCCCTACAATGAGCAGTTCTTC. The chain carries TRBV13 and TRBJ2-1; TRBD2 agrees at 7 bases. CDR1 is PRHDT, CDR2 FYEKMQ, per germline (reference sequence). V lost 3 bases and J lost 2; bases outside the gene matches: 13. The CDR3 is 18 amino acids.

This rearrangement joins TRBV9 to TRBJ1-1, with D maybe TRBD1 (5 bases). Germline V gives CDR1 SGDLS, CDR2 YYNGEE. V was clipped by 0 bases and J by 6 bases, with 9 bases between them. This CDR3 contains 13 residues. The CDR3 region is CASSVAGGAEAFF. The CDR3 DNA follows: TGTGCCAGCAGCGTAGCGGGGGGAGCTGAAGCTTTCTTT.

This clone was seen just once. The DNA for the CDR3 is TGCGCCAGCGGCGGTGGGTTGGGGCTCGATGAGCAGTTCTTC. It specifies CASGGGLGLDEQFF. The rearrangement uses TRBV5-1 and TRBJ2-1, with D possibly being TRBD1 (5 bases). The CDR3 consists of 14 residues. From germline, CDR1 is SGHRS and CDR2 YFSETQ. V lost 7 bases and J 8 bases, leaving 19 bases between the germline ends.

CDR3 DNA sequence: TGTGCCAGCAGCGTATGGACAGGATCCTACAATGAGCAGTTCTTC. Protein sequence: CASSVWTGSYNEQFF. The chain has TRBV9 and TRBJ2-1; TRBD1 aligns across 7 bases. From germline, CDR1 is SGDLS and CDR2 YYNGEE. This CDR3 contains 15 residues. The trim removed 1 base at V and 1 base at J, leaving 2 bases unmatched.

The chain has TRBV15 and TRBJ1-6; 7 nucleotides match TRBD1. Germline V gene lookup returns CDR1 LNHNV and CDR2 YYDKDF (reference sequence). The CDR3 runs to 14 residues. Losses at the gene ends were 1 base for V and 9 bases for J; bases not matched to a gene: 3. CDR3 amino acids: CATSRGTGGSPLHF. CDR3 in DNA: TGTGCCACCAGCAGAGGGACAGGTGGTTCACCCCTCCACTTT.

The gene calls are TRBV13 and TRBJ2-7; TRBD2 matches 7 bases. The trim removed 4 bases at V and 5 bases at J, leaving 11 bases unmatched. The CDR3 consists of 15 residues. CDR1 is PRHDT and CDR2 is FYEKMQ in the germline V gene (reference sequence). CDR3 loop: CASSSLGRGSDEQYF. CDR3 DNA sequence: TGTGCCAGCAGCTCCCTTGGGCGCGGGAGCGACGAGCAGTACTTC.

The rearrangement joins TRBV30 to TRBJ2-4, with unresolved D. V was trimmed by 3 bases and J by 0 bases, leaving 15 bases between them. The germline V gene encodes CDR1 GTSNPN and CDR2 SVGIG (reference sequence). CDR3 length: 16 amino acids. Here the CDR3 DNA reads TGTGCCTGGAGGCCTCGTCTCGGCCTAGCCAAAAACATTCAGTACTTC. This gives the protein CAWRPRLGLAKNIQYF.